This entry concerns a single T cell receptor (beta chain). TCRdb's table, derived via immunoSEQ multiplex PCR, lists solely in-frame clones and lacks some. The repertoire holds approximately 730,000 clones, with 70% to 90% as singletons. This sample stems from a study of shared T cell receptors in the human thymus. This CDR3 comprises 17 residues. Germline V gene data show CDR1 as SGHTA and CDR2 as FQGNSA. Germline trimming cut 5 bases from V and 2 bases from J; bases unmatched to any gene: 7. The sample also formed part of further work on human thymus T cells. As that study records: Healthy Finnish infants undergoing corrective surgery for congenital heart defects provided the donor material. Resections from corrective heart surgery provided thymus tissue. Use of V and J genes seemed skewed within the thymic and blood repertoires. Related work showed strongly overlapping thymic repertoires across unrelated individuals.

Sequencing was done on a sample of thymocytes. This TCR came from a girl under three years old with a congenital heart defect. V usage is TRBV7-2 and J usage is TRBJ2-3; the match to TRBD2 covers 13 bases. The CDR3 DNA is TGTGCCAGCAGCCCCTGCGGACTAGCGGGGGTCACAGATACGCAGTATTTT. Protein product: CASSPCGLAGVTDTQYF.